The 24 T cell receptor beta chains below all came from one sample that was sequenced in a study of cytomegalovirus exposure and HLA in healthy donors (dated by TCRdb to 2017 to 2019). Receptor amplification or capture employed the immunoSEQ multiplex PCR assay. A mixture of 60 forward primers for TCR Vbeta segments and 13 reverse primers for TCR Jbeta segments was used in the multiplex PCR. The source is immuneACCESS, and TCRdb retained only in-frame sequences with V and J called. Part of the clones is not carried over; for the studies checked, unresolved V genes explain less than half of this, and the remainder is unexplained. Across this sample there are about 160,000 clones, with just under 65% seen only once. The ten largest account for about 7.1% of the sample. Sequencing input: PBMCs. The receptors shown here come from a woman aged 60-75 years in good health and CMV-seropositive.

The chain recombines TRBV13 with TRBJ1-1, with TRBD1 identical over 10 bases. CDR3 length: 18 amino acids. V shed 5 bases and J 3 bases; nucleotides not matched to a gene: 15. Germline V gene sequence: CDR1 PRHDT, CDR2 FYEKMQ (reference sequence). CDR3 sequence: CASSTRDRGFPWDTEAFF. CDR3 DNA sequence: TGTGCCAGCAGCACGAGGGACAGGGGCTTCCCTTGGGACACTGAAGCTTTCTTT.

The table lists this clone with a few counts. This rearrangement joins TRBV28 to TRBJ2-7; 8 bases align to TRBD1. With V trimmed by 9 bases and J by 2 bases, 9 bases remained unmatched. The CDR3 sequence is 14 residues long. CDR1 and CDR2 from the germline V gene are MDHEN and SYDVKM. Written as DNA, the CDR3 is TGTGCCAGTGAGACGCCGGGACAGGCCTACGAGCAGTACTTC. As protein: CASETPGQAYEQYF.

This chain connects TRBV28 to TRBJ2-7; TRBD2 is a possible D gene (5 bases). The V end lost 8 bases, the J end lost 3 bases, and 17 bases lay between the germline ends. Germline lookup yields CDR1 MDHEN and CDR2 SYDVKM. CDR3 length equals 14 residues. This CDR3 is CASLREGSFYEQYF. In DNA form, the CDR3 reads TGTGCCAGCCTGAGAGAGGGAAGTTTCTACGAGCAGTACTTC. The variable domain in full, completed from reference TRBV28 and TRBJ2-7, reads DVKVTQSSRYLVKRTGEKVFLECVQDMDHENMFWYRQDPGLGLRLIYFSYDVKMKEKGDIPEGYSVSREKKERFSLILESASTNQTSMYLCASLREGSFYEQYFGPGTRLTVT.

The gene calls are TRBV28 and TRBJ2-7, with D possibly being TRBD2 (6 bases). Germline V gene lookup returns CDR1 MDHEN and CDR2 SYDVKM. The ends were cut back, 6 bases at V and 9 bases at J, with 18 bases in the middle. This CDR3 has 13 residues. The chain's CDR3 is CASSGEALRGQYF. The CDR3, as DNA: TGTGCCAGCAGCGGGGAGGCTCTACGAGGGCAGTACTTC. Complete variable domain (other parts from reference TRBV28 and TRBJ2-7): DVKVTQSSRYLVKRTGEKVFLECVQDMDHENMFWYRQDPGLGLRLIYFSYDVKMKEKGDIPEGYSVSREKKERFSLILESASTNQTSMYLCASSGEALRGQYFGPGTRLTVT.

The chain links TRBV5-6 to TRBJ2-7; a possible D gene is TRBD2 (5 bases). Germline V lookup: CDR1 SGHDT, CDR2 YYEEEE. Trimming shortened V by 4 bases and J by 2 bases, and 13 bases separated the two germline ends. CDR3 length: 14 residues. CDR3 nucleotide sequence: TGTGCCAGCAGCCTCGGACTTGTGACCTACGAGCAGTACTTC. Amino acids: CASSLGLVTYEQYF.

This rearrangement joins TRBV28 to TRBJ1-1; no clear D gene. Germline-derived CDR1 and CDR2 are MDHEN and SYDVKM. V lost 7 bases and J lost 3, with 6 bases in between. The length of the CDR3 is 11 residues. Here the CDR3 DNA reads TGTGCCAGCACGGGTGACACTGAAGCTTTCTTT. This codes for CASTGDTEAFF.

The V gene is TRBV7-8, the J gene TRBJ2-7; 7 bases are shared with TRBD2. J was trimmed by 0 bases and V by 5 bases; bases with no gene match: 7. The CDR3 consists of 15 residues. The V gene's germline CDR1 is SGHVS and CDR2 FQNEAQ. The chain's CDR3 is CASSPGLVLSYEQYF. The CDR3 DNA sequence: TGTGCCAGCAGCCCAGGACTAGTGCTCTCCTACGAGCAGTACTTC.

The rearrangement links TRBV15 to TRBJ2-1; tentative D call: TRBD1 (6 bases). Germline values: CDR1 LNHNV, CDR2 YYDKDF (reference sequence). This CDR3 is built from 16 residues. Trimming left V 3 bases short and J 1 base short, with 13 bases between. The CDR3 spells CATSSLTGSSYNEQFF. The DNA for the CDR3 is TGTGCCACCAGCAGCCTCACAGGGTCATCCTACAATGAGCAGTTCTTC. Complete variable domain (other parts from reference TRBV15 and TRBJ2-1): DAMVIQNPRYQVTQFGKPVTLSCSQTLNHNVMYWYQQKSSQAPKLLFHYYDKDFNNEADTPDNFQSRRPNTSFCFLDIRSPGLGDTAMYLCATSSLTGSSYNEQFFGPGTRLTVL.

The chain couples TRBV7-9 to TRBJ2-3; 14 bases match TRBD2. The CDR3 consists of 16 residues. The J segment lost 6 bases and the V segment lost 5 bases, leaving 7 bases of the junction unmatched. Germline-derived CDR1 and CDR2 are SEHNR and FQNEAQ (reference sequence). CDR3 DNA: TGTGCCAGCAGCCAGGGACTAGCGGGAGTCGGGGATACGCAGTATTTT. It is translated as CASSQGLAGVGDTQYF.

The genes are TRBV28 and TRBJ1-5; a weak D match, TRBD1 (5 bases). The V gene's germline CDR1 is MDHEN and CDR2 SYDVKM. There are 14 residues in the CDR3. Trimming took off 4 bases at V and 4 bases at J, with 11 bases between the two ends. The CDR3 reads CASSYPAGNQPQHF. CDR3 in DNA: TGTGCCAGCAGTTATCCCGCAGGGAATCAGCCCCAGCATTTT.

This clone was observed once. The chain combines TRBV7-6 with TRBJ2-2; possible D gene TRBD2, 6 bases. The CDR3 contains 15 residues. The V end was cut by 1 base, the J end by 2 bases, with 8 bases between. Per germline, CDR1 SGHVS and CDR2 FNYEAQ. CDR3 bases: TGTGCCAGCAGCTTAGGACTAGATAACACCGGGGAGCTGTTTTTT. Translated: CASSLGLDNTGELFF.

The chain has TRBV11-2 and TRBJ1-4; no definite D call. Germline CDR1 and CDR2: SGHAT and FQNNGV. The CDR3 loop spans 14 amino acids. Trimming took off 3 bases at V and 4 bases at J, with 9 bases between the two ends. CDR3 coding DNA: TGTGCCAGCAGCTTGGCAGCGGTTAATGAAAAACTGTTTTTT. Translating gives CASSLAAVNEKLFF.

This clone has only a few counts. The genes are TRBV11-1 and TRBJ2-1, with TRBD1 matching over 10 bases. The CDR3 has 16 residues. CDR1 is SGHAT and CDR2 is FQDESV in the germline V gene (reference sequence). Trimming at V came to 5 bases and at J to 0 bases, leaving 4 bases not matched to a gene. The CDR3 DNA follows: TGTGCCAGCAGCCCGGGACAGGGGAGCTCCTACAATGAGCAGTTCTTC. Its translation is CASSPGQGSSYNEQFF.

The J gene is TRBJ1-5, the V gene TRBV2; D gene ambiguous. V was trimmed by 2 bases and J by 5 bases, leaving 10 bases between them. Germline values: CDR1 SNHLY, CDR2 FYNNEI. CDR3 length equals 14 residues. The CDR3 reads CASSESNFDQPQHF. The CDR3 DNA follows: TGTGCCAGCAGTGAATCGAACTTTGATCAGCCCCAGCATTTT.

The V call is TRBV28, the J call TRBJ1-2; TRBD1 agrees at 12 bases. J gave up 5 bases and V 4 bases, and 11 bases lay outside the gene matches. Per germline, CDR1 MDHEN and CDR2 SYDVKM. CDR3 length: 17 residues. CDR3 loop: CASSSRLGQGARYGYTF. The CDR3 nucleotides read TGTGCCAGCAGTTCGCGCCTGGGACAGGGGGCGAGGTATGGCTACACCTTC.

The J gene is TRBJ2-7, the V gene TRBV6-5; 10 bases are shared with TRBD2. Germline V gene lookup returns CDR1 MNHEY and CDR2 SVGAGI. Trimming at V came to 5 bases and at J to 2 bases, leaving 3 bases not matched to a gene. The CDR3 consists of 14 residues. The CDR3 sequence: CASSLAGVPYEQYF. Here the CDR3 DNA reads TGTGCCAGCAGTCTAGCGGGAGTGCCCTACGAGCAGTACTTC.

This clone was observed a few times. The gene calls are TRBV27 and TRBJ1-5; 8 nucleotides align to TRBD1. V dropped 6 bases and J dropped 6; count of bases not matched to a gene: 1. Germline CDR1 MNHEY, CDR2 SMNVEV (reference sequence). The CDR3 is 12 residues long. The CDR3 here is CASRTGGQPQHF. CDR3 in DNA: TGTGCCAGCAGAACAGGGGGTCAGCCCCAGCATTTT.

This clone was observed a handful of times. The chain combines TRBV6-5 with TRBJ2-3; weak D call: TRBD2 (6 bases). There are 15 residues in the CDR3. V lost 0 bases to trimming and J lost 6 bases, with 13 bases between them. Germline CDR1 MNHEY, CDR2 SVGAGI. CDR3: CASSYSRDPWDTQYF. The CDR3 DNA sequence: TGTGCCAGCAGTTACTCGCGGGACCCCTGGGATACGCAGTATTTT.

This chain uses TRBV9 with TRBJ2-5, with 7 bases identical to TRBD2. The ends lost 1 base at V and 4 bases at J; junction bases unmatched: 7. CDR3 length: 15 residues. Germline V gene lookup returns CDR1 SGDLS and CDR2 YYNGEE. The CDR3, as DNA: TGTGCCAGCAGCGTATCTGGTGGGAGGGTAGAGACCCAGTACTTC. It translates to CASSVSGGRVETQYF.

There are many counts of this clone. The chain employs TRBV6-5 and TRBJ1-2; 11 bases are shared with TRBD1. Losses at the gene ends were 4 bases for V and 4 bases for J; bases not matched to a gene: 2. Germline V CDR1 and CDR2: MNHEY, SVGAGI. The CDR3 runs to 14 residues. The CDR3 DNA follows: TGTGCCAGCAGTTGGACAGGGGGCCTCTATGGCTACACCTTC. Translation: CASSWTGGLYGYTF.

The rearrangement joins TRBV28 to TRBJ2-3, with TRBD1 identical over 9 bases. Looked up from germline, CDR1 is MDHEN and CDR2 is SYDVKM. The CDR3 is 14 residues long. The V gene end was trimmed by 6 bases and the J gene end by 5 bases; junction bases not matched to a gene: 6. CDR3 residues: CASRWDRAGDTQYF. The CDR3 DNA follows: TGTGCCAGCAGATGGGACAGGGCGGGAGATACGCAGTATTTT.

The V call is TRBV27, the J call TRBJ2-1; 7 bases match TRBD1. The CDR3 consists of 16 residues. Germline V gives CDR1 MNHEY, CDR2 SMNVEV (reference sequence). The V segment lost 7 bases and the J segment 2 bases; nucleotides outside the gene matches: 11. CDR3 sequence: CASTGQLGRPYNEQFF. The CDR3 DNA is TGTGCCAGCACGGGACAGTTAGGCCGCCCCTACAATGAGCAGTTCTTC.

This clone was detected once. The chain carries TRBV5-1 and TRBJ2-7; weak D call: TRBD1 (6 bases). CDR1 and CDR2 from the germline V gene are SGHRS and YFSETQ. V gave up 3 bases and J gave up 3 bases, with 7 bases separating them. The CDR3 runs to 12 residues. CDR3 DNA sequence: TGCGCCAGCAGCTCGGACAGCTACGAGCAGTACTTC. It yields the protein CASSSDSYEQYF.

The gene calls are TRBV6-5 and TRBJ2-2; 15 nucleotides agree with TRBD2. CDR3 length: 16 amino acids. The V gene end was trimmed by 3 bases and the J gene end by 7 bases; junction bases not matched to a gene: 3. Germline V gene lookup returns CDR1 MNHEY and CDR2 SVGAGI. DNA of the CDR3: TGTGCCAGCAGTTATTCGGGACTAGCGGGAGGCGGGGAGCTGTTTTTT. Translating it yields CASSYSGLAGGGELFF.